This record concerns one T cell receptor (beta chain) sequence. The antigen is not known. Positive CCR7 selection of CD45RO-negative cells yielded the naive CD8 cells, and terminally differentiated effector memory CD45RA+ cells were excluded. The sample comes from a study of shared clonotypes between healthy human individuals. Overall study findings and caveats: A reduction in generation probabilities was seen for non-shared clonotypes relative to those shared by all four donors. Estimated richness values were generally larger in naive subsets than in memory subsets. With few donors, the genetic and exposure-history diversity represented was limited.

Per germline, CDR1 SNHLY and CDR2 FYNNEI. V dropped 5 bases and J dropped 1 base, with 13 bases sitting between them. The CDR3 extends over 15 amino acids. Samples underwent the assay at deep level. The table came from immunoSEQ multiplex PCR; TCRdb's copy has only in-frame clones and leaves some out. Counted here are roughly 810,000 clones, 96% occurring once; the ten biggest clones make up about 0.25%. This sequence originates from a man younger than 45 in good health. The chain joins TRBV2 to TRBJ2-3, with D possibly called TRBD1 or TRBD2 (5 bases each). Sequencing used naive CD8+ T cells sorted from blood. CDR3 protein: CASSSPGQGTDTQYF. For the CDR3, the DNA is TGTGCCAGCAGTTCTCCGGGGCAGGGCACAGATACGCAGTATTTT.